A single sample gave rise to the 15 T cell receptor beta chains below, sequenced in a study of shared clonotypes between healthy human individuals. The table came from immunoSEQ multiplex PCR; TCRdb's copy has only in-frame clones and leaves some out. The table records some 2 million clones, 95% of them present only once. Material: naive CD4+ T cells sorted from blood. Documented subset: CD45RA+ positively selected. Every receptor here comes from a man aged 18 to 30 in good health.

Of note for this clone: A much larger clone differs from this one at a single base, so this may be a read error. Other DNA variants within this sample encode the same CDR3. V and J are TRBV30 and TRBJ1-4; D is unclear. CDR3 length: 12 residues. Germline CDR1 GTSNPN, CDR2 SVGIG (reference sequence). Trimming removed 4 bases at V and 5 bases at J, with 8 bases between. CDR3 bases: TGTGCCTGGACGACGGGGAATGAAAAACTGTTTTTT. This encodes CAWTTGNEKLFF.

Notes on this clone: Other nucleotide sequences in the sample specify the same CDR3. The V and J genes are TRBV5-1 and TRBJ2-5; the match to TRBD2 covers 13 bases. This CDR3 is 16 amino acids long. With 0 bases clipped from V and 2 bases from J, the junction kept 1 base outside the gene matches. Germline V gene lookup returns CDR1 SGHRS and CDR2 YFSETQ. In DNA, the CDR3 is TGCGCCAGCAGCTTGGCACTAGCGGGGGGGCAAGAGACCCAGTACTTC. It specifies CASSLALAGGQETQYF.

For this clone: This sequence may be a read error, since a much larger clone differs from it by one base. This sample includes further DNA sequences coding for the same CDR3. CDR3 region: CASSYSVNTEAFF. The CDR3, as DNA: TGTGCCAGCAGTTACTCAGTGAACACTGAAGCTTTCTTT. This sequence joins TRBV6-5 and TRBJ1-1; D uncertain. Germline V lookup: CDR1 MNHEY, CDR2 SVGAGI. CDR3 length equals 13 residues. The V end lost 0 bases, the J end lost 0 bases, and 2 bases lay between the germline ends.

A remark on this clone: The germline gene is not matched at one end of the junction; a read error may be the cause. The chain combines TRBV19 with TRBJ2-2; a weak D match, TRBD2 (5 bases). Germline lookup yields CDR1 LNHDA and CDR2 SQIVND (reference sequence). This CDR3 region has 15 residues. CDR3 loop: CARSIGGDGAGELFF. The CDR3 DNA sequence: TGTGCCAGGAGTATAGGCGGAGACGGGGCCGGGGAGCTGTTTTTT.

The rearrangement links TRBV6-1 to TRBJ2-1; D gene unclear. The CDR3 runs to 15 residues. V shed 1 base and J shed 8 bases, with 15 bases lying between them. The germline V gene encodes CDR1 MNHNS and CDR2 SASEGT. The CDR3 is CASSEVRPLGHEQFF. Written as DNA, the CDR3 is TGTGCCAGCAGTGAAGTCAGGCCTCTTGGCCATGAGCAGTTCTTC.

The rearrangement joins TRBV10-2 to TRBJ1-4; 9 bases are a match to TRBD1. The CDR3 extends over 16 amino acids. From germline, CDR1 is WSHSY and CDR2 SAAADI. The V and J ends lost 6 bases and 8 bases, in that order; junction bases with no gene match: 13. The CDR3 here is CASRNPGTGLQEKLFF. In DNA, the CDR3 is TGCGCCAGCAGAAATCCCGGGACAGGGTTGCAAGAAAAACTGTTTTTT.

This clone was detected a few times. The CDR3: CASGYRNTEAFF. The CDR3 nucleotides read TGTGCTAGTGGTTACAGGAACACTGAAGCTTTCTTT. V and J are TRBV12-5 and TRBJ1-1; D ambiguous. The V gene lost 4 bases and the J gene lost 1 base, with 4 bases spanning the gap. This CDR3 is 12 amino acids long. CDR1 is LGHNT and CDR2 is FRNRAP in the germline V gene. Supplemented by reference TRBV12-5 and TRBJ1-1, the full variable domain reads DARVTQTPRHKVTEMGQEVTMRCQPILGHNTVFWYRQTMMQGLELLAYFRNRAPLDDSGMPKDRFSAEMPDATLATLKIQPSEPRDSAVYFCASGYRNTEAFFGQGTRLTVV.

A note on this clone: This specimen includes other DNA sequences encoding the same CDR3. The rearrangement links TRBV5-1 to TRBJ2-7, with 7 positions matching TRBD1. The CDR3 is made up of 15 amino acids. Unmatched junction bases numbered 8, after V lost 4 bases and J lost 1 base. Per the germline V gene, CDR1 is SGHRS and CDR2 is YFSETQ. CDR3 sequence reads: CASSPLPGQSYEQYF. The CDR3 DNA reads TGCGCCAGCAGCCCGTTACCGGGACAGTCCTACGAGCAGTACTTC.

CDR3: CASSNGWDRSSYNSPLHF. CDR3 nucleotides: TGTGCCAGCAGCAACGGGTGGGACAGAAGCTCCTATAATTCACCCCTCCACTTT. V gene TRBV7-9 combines with J gene TRBJ1-6; TRBD1 matches 7 bases. This CDR3 spans 18 amino acids. V was clipped by 5 bases and J by 0 bases; unmatched bases: 10. From germline, CDR1 is SEHNR and CDR2 FQNEAQ (reference sequence).

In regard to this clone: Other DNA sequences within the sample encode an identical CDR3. Written as DNA, the CDR3 is TGTGCCAGCAGAGCCGGGGGGTCTTATGGCTACACCTTC. This gives the protein CASRAGGSYGYTF. V is TRBV6-5 and J is TRBJ1-2, with TRBD1 as a possible D gene (5 bases). The length of the CDR3 is 13 residues. Between the trimmed V and J ends, which lost 6 bases and 5 bases, there was a span of 13 bases. Germline lookup yields CDR1 MNHEY and CDR2 SVGAGI.

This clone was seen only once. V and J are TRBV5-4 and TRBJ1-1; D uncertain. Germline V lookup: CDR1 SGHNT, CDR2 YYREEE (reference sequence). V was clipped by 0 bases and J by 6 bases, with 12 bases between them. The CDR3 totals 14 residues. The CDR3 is CASSLDRSNPEAFF. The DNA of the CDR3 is TGTGCCAGCAGCTTGGACAGAAGCAACCCTGAAGCTTTCTTT.

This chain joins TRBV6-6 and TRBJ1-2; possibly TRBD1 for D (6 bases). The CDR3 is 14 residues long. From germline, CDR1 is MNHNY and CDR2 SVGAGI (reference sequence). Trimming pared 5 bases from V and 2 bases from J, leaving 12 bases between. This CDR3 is CASSPLGQNYGYTF. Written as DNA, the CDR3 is TGTGCCAGCAGTCCCCTCGGACAGAACTATGGCTACACCTTC.

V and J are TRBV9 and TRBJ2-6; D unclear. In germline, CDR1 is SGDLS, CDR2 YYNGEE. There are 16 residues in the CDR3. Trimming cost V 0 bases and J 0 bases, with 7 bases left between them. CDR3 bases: TGTGCCAGCAGCGTAGCTGATGACTCTGGGGCCAACGTCCTGACTTTC. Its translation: CASSVADDSGANVLTF.

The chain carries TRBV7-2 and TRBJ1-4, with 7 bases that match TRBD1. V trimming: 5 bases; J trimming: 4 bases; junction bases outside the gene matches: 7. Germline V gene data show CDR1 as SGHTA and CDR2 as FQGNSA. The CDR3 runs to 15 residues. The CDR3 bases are TGTGCCAGCAGCACAACGGGACAGCGTAATGAAAAACTGTTTTTT. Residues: CASSTTGQRNEKLFF.

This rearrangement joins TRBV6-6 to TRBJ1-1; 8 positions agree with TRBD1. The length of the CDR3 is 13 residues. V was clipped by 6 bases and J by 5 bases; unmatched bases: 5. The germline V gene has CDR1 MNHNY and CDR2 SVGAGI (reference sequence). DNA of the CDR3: TGTGCCAGCAGAAGGACAGGGTGGACTGAAGCTTTCTTT. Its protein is CASRRTGWTEAFF.